This T cell receptor beta chain was sequenced during a study of control samples from healthy donors and cancer patients. The CDR3 sequence is 14 residues long. Germline CDR1 is MNHEY and CDR2 is SMNVEV (reference sequence). Between the trimmed V and J ends, which lost 2 bases and 4 bases, there was a span of 11 bases. TCRdb's table, derived via immunoSEQ multiplex PCR, lists solely in-frame clones and lacks some. The top ten clones hold roughly 1.5% of a sample with around 49,000 clones, roughly 89% of them seen once. The rearrangement links TRBV27 to TRBJ1-2, with no clear D. This sequence was found in a man aged 35-49 years with colorectal cancer. The sequenced sample consisted of PBMCs. This chain's CDR3 is CASSLQPELYGYTF. The CDR3 region has the DNA TGTGCCAGCAGTTTACAACCAGAGCTCTATGGCTACACCTTC.